Shown below are 16 T cell receptor beta chains from a single sample sequenced in a study of blood T cell repertoires in COVID-19. Measured with immunoSEQ multiplex PCR; TCRdb has only the in-frame clones, and not every one. This table has under 200,000 clones, under 90% appearing once. Specimen: peripheral blood. All receptors derive from a woman between 65 and 79 years old with COVID-19, enrolled during active disease.

This clone was counted once. This rearrangement joins TRBV7-9 to TRBJ2-7, with TRBD2 matching 8 bases. The CDR3 is made up of 14 amino acids. Germline loops: CDR1 SEHNR, CDR2 FQNEAQ (reference sequence). V shed 6 bases and J 3 bases; nucleotides not matched to a gene: 7. The CDR3, as DNA: TGTGCCAGCAGACAAACTAGCGGAGTCTACGAGCAGTACGTC. Protein product: CASRQTSGVYEQYV.

The chain links TRBV11-2 to TRBJ2-5; TRBD2 aligns across 8 bases. The CDR3 extends over 16 amino acids. The J segment lost 4 bases and the V segment lost 5 bases, leaving 12 bases of the junction unmatched. CDR1 and CDR2 (germline): SGHAT, FQNNGV. CDR3 residues: CASSLLGGGGVETQYF. In nucleotides, the CDR3 is TGTGCCAGCAGCCTCCTCGGGGGGGGAGGGGTAGAGACCCAGTACTTC.

This sequence joins TRBV28 and TRBJ2-4; 8 positions match TRBD1. After removal of 6 bases from V and 3 bases from J, the junction contained 7 bases not matched to a gene. The CDR3 extends over 15 amino acids. Germline CDR1 and CDR2: MDHEN and SYDVKM. Written as DNA, the CDR3 is TGTGCCAGCAGCCCCAGGGGGCTAGGCAAAAACATTCAGTACTTC. Amino acids: CASSPRGLGKNIQYF.

In its sample, this clone was seen once. The chain joins TRBV30 to TRBJ2-1; D perhaps matches TRBD2 (6 bases). This CDR3 is 15 amino acids long. With 2 bases removed from V and 3 bases from J, the gap between germline ends came to 14 bases. The V gene's germline CDR1 is GTSNPN and CDR2 SVGIG (reference sequence). Written as DNA, the CDR3 is TGTGCCTGGAGTAATATACGGGAGTTCTACAATGAGCAGTTCTTC. Amino acid sequence: CAWSNIREFYNEQFF.

This clone was detected only once. This chain joins TRBV27 and TRBJ1-2, with D maybe TRBD1 (5 bases). This CDR3 has 14 amino acids. V lost 4 bases, J lost 7 bases, and 16 bases lay in between. Germline-derived CDR1 and CDR2 are MNHEY and SMNVEV (reference sequence). The CDR3 bases are TGTGCCAGCAGTTCCTCCGGGACTGACTTTGGCTACACCTTC. Amino acid sequence: CASSSSGTDFGYTF.

J is TRBJ2-1 and V is TRBV3-1 (or the pseudogene TRBV3-2), with TRBD2 matching over 9 bases. Germline values: CDR1 LGHDT, CDR2 YNNKEL (reference sequence). The V segment lost 6 bases and the J segment 9 bases; nucleotides outside the gene matches: 6. CDR3 length: 13 amino acids. The CDR3 here is CASSQLAGAEQFF. The CDR3, as DNA: TGTGCCAGCAGTCAATTAGCGGGGGCTGAGCAGTTCTTC.

This rearrangement joins TRBV7-9 to TRBJ1-1; D is ambiguous. Germline V lookup: CDR1 SEHNR, CDR2 FQNEAQ (reference sequence). The CDR3 length is 12 residues. V was pared by 3 bases and J by 1 base, with 3 bases between. This chain's CDR3 is CASSFQNTEAFF. The DNA of the CDR3 is TGTGCCAGCAGCTTTCAGAACACTGAAGCTTTCTTT.

The chain carries TRBV3-1 (or the pseudogene TRBV3-2) and TRBJ1-1, with 7 bases that match TRBD1. J lost 4 bases, V lost 3 bases, and 14 bases had no gene match. CDR1 and CDR2 from the germline V gene are LGHDT and YNNKEL (reference sequence). CDR3 length: 17 residues. The CDR3 coding sequence is TGTGCCAGCAGCCATCTCGCGACAGGGAGGAGGGTCACTGAAGCTTTCTTT. This translates into CASSHLATGRRVTEAFF.

The rearrangement joins TRBV6-5 to TRBJ2-1; 10 bases line up with TRBD2. CDR1 and CDR2 from the germline V gene are MNHEY and SVGAGI. There are 14 residues in the CDR3. The ends lost 7 bases at V and 9 bases at J; junction bases unmatched: 9. In DNA form, the CDR3 reads TGTGCCAGCATCGAAGGGGGACTAGCGTCTGAGCAGTTCTTC. It encodes CASIEGGLASEQFF.

The chain couples TRBV7-9 to TRBJ2-5, with D tentatively TRBD1 (5 bases). The CDR3 is 13 residues long. Trimming left V 5 bases short and J 6 bases short, with 13 bases between. Germline V lookup: CDR1 SEHNR, CDR2 FQNEAQ (reference sequence). This chain's CDR3 is CASSPRQGQTQYF. The CDR3 nucleotides read TGTGCCAGCAGCCCCCGGCAGGGCCAGACCCAGTACTTC.

The rearrangement links TRBV3-1 (or the pseudogene TRBV3-2) to TRBJ1-6; 8 bases line up with TRBD1. J was trimmed by 7 bases and V by 5 bases; bases with no gene match: 4. Per the germline V gene, CDR1 is LGHDT and CDR2 is YNNKEL (reference sequence). This CDR3 contains 14 residues. The CDR3 coding sequence is TGTGCCAGCAGCACGGGACAGGAGAATTCACCCCTCCACTTT. Translating gives CASSTGQENSPLHF.

The CDR3 nucleotides read TGTGCCACCAGTGATTCGACAGGGAGGAACTATGGCTACACCTTC. Its protein is CATSDSTGRNYGYTF. The chain links TRBV24-1 to TRBJ1-2, with 7 bases lining up with TRBD1. This CDR3 is 15 amino acids long. Germline V gives CDR1 KGHDR, CDR2 SFDVKD. Germline trimming cut 2 bases from V and 2 bases from J; bases unmatched to any gene: 4.

Note on this clone: At the DNA level, this CDR3 is encoded by other sequences in the same sample as well. This chain uses TRBV28 with TRBJ1-2; possible D gene TRBD1, 6 bases. This CDR3 has 12 residues. The germline V gene has CDR1 MDHEN and CDR2 SYDVKM. The ends were cut back, 2 bases at V and 8 bases at J, with 9 bases in the middle. The CDR3 bases are TGTGCCAGCAGTTTACAGGGGTACGGCTACACCTTC. Encoded protein: CASSLQGYGYTF.

On this clone: The identical CDR3 is also encoded by other nucleotide sequences in the sample. This sequence joins TRBV7-3 and TRBJ2-5; TRBD1 aligns across 10 bases. The CDR3 is 15 residues long. Germline V gene lookup returns CDR1 SGHTA and CDR2 FQGTGA. With 5 bases clipped from V and 1 base from J, the junction kept 4 bases outside the gene matches. In nucleotides, the CDR3 is TGTGCCAGCAGCCCTGACAGGGGGCGCCAAGAGACCCAGTACTTC. Translated, it gives CASSPDRGRQETQYF.

The CDR3 loop reads CASSLGGGYTF. CDR3 DNA sequence: TGTGCCAGCAGTCTAGGGGGAGGCTACACCTTC. This chain connects TRBV6-5 to TRBJ1-2; a possible D gene is TRBD1 (6 bases). CDR3 size: 11 residues. The V gene's germline CDR1 is MNHEY and CDR2 SVGAGI. The V gene lost 5 bases and the J gene lost 8 bases, with 9 bases spanning the gap.

The rearrangement links TRBV2 to TRBJ1-1; 7 nucleotides align to TRBD1. The CDR3 is made up of 14 amino acids. Germline-derived CDR1 and CDR2 are SNHLY and FYNNEI. V lost 10 bases and J lost 6; bases outside the gene matches: 14. The CDR3: CATQGVPGAPEAFF. The CDR3 DNA follows: TGTGCCACTCAGGGGGTCCCGGGGGCTCCTGAAGCTTTCTTT.